This entry lists 23 T cell receptor beta chains sequenced from one sample in a study of OX40 agonist ivuxolimab in advanced cancers. This table comes from immunoSEQ multiplex PCR, and its TCRdb copy is limited to in-frame clones, with some not included. The sample shows more than 80,000 clones, 94% of them seen only once. Sequencing was performed on CD4+ or CD8+ T cells sorted from blood, taken in a trial of the OX40 agonist ivuxolimab. The receptors derive from an adult with an advanced solid tumor such as melanoma, head and neck, liver or kidney cancer.

V and J are TRBV19 and TRBJ2-6; no definite D call. CDR3 size: 14 residues. Germline-derived CDR1 and CDR2 are LNHDA and SQIVND (reference sequence). V gave up 6 bases and J gave up 0 bases, with 6 bases separating them. In nucleotides, the CDR3 is TGTGCCAGTAGCACCTCCTCTGGGGCCAACGTCCTGACTTTC. This sequence encodes CASSTSSGANVLTF.

The chain uses TRBV27 and TRBJ1-4, with 8 bases matching TRBD1. This CDR3 spans 16 amino acids. Unmatched junction bases numbered 15, after V lost 5 bases and J lost 10 bases. Per the germline V gene, CDR1 is MNHEY and CDR2 is SMNVEV (reference sequence). The CDR3 sequence is CASSPPRTGRRGKLFF. CDR3 nucleotide sequence: TGTGCCAGCAGTCCCCCTCGGACAGGGAGAAGGGGAAAACTGTTTTTT.

The chain employs TRBV5-6 and TRBJ2-7; 7 bases map to TRBD2. This CDR3 comprises 12 residues. The germline V gene encodes CDR1 SGHDT and CDR2 YYEEEE. Trimming at V came to 4 bases and at J to 6 bases, leaving 4 bases not matched to a gene. The DNA of the CDR3 is TGTGCCAGCAGCCTGGGGGGGGGCGAGCAGTACTTC. As protein: CASSLGGGEQYF. The full variable domain, with the rest looked up from reference TRBV5-6 and TRBJ2-7, is DAGVTQSPTHLIKTRGQQVTLRCSPKSGHDTVSWYQQALGQGPQFIFQYYEEEERQRGNFPDRFSGHQFPNYSSELNVNALLLGDSALYLCASSLGGGEQYFGPGTRLTVT.

The V gene is TRBV28, the J gene TRBJ1-1, with D perhaps matching TRBD1 (6 bases). Trimming left V 2 bases short and J 1 base short, with 11 bases between. The V gene's germline CDR1 is MDHEN and CDR2 SYDVKM. The CDR3 extends over 15 amino acids. The CDR3 sequence is CASSLPPDRNTEAFF. CDR3 DNA: TGTGCCAGCAGTTTACCTCCGGACAGGAACACTGAAGCTTTCTTT.

The J gene is TRBJ2-1, the V gene TRBV11-2; D is unclear. Germline CDR1 and CDR2: SGHAT and FQNNGV. V lost 4 bases and J 0 bases, leaving 16 bases between the germline ends. This CDR3 is built from 17 residues. The CDR3 region has the DNA TGTGCCAGCAGCTACCCATGGGAAGGAAGCTCCTACAATGAGCAGTTCTTC. It codes for CASSYPWEGSSYNEQFF.

The chain couples TRBV7-2 to TRBJ2-7, with TRBD2 matching 9 bases. Trimming removed 4 bases from V and 2 bases from J; junction bases left unmatched: 6. Germline CDR1 SGHTA, CDR2 FQGNSA. This CDR3 spans 15 amino acids. The CDR3: CASSSLAGTAYEQYF. CDR3 nucleotides: TGTGCCAGCAGCTCCCTAGCGGGAACAGCCTACGAGCAGTACTTC.

The rearrangement uses TRBV5-1 and TRBJ1-6, with D maybe TRBD1 (6 bases). Germline V gene data show CDR1 as SGHRS and CDR2 as YFSETQ. The CDR3 consists of 17 residues. V was pared by 2 bases and J by 0 bases, with 12 bases between. The CDR3 DNA follows: TGCGCCAGCAGCTTAGGGGGACTCCCCTCCTATAATTCACCCCTCCACTTT. Encoded protein: CASSLGGLPSYNSPLHF.

The V gene is TRBV27, the J gene TRBJ2-7; D unresolved. This CDR3 has 14 amino acids. The V gene lost 2 bases and the J gene lost 6 bases, with 14 bases spanning the gap. Germline CDR1 is MNHEY and CDR2 is SMNVEV (reference sequence). The CDR3 nucleotides read TGTGCCAGCAGTTTAGGCAGAGGAAATGCCGAGCAGTACTTC. Translation gives CASSLGRGNAEQYF.

V usage is TRBV7-3 and J usage is TRBJ2-1; unclear D gene. V was shortened by 1 base and J by 3 bases, with 7 bases between the two germline ends. Germline V gene sequence: CDR1 SGHTA, CDR2 FQGTGA. The CDR3 consists of 14 residues. This CDR3 reads CASSLSGDYNEQFF. The CDR3 DNA follows: TGTGCCAGCAGCTTAAGCGGCGACTACAATGAGCAGTTCTTC.

This clone was recorded only once. This chain connects TRBV15 to TRBJ1-4, with D tentatively TRBD1 (5 bases). CDR1 and CDR2 from the germline V gene are LNHNV and YYDKDF (reference sequence). CDR3 length: 16 amino acids. Between the trimmed V and J ends, which lost 1 base and 7 bases, there was a span of 16 bases. The DNA of the CDR3 is TGTGCCACCAGCAGAGCTCCCGCAGGGTCTGGTGAAAAACTGTTTTTT. It is translated as CATSRAPAGSGEKLFF.

The chain recombines TRBV5-8 with TRBJ1-4; 8 bases align to TRBD1. The trim removed 0 bases at V and 1 base at J, leaving 5 bases unmatched. The CDR3 totals 17 residues. Germline V gives CDR1 SGHTS, CDR2 YDEGEE. The CDR3 region is CASSLGQGAGTNEKLFF. CDR3 in DNA: TGTGCCAGCAGCTTGGGGCAGGGGGCAGGAACTAATGAAAAACTGTTTTTT. Filled out from reference TRBV5-8 and TRBJ1-4, the complete variable domain reads EAGVTQSPTHLIKTRGQQATLRCSPISGHTSVYWYQQALGLGLQFLLWYDEGEERNRGNFPPRFSGRQFPNYSSELNVNALELEDSALYLCASSLGQGAGTNEKLFFGSGTQLSVL.

The chain recombines TRBV11-2 with TRBJ2-5; 8 bases align to TRBD2. V lost 3 bases to trimming and J lost 5 bases; unmatched junction nucleotides: 8. The CDR3 has 15 amino acids. Germline V gene lookup returns CDR1 SGHAT and CDR2 FQNNGV. The chain's CDR3 is CASSFGLARKETQYF. CDR3 sequence (DNA): TGTGCCAGCAGCTTCGGACTAGCTAGAAAGGAGACCCAGTACTTC.

The chain combines TRBV5-6 with TRBJ2-5; 8 bases match TRBD2. V dropped 1 base and J dropped 5; count of bases not matched to a gene: 7. There are 15 residues in the CDR3. Germline-derived CDR1 and CDR2 are SGHDT and YYEEEE. The DNA for the CDR3 is TGTGCCAGCAGCTTGCTAGGCCGCGGGAGGGAGACCCAGTACTTC. It is translated as CASSLLGRGRETQYF.

The CDR3 region is CASSLGGDYSRGTDTQYF. CDR3 coding DNA: TGTGCCAGCAGCTTGGGGGGGGATTACTCGCGCGGCACAGATACGCAGTATTTT. This rearrangement joins TRBV5-8 to TRBJ2-3, with D perhaps TRBD2 (6 bases). The ends were cut back, 0 bases at V and 1 base at J, with 18 bases in the middle. CDR3 size: 18 residues. Germline V gene data show CDR1 as SGHTS and CDR2 as YDEGEE.

The chain employs TRBV2 and TRBJ2-5, with D possibly being TRBD1 (5 bases). V was cut by 7 bases and J by 4 bases, with 22 bases left in between. CDR1 is SNHLY and CDR2 is FYNNEI in the germline V gene. This CDR3 region has 16 residues. The CDR3 sequence is CASTPSSGWTRETQYF. Here the CDR3 DNA reads TGTGCCAGCACCCCCTCGTCAGGGTGGACCAGAGAGACCCAGTACTTC.

V gene TRBV6-1 combines with J gene TRBJ2-5; 7 bases map to TRBD1. CDR1 MNHNS and CDR2 SASEGT come from the germline V gene. After removal of 3 bases from V and 1 base from J, the junction contained 11 bases not matched to a gene. This CDR3 contains 17 residues. As DNA, the CDR3 is TGTGCCAGCAGTGACGGGTACAGGGGTAGGATCCAAGAGACCCAGTACTTC. It yields the protein CASSDGYRGRIQETQYF.

This chain uses TRBV28 with TRBJ1-2, with 9 bases lining up with TRBD1. CDR1 MDHEN and CDR2 SYDVKM come from the germline V gene. This CDR3 comprises 15 residues. V lost 7 bases and J lost 7; bases outside the gene matches: 13. CDR3: CASTPSGTGSFGYTF. CDR3 bases: TGTGCCAGCACCCCCTCTGGGACAGGGAGCTTTGGCTACACCTTC.

This clone has only one observation. The CDR3 spells CASGQTYSNQPQHF. In DNA form, the CDR3 reads TGTGCCAGCGGACAGACTTATAGCAATCAGCCCCAGCATTTT. J is TRBJ1-5 and V is TRBV2; D perhaps matches TRBD1 (6 bases). The CDR3 consists of 14 residues. V dropped 8 bases and J dropped 0 bases, with 11 bases sitting between them. CDR1 is SNHLY and CDR2 is FYNNEI in the germline V gene. Using reference TRBV2 and TRBJ1-5 for the parts outside the CDR3, the full variable domain is EPEVTQTPSHQVTQMGQEVILRCVPISNHLYFYWYRQILGQKVEFLVSFYNNEISEKSEIFDDQFSVERPDGSNFTLKIRSTKLEDSAMYFCASGQTYSNQPQHFGDGTRLSIL.

The chain uses TRBV6-5 and TRBJ1-2; 7 nucleotides match TRBD1. Germline lookup yields CDR1 MNHEY and CDR2 SVGAGI. This CDR3 has 13 amino acids. V lost 6 bases and J lost 6; bases outside the gene matches: 7. In nucleotides, the CDR3 is TGTGCCAGCAGGTTAGGGGGCGGTGATGGCTACACCTTC. The encoded protein is CASRLGGGDGYTF.

V is TRBV4-1 and J is TRBJ2-7, with 8 nucleotides matching TRBD1. The germline CDR1 and CDR2 sequences are MGHRA and YSYEKL. The V gene end was trimmed by 1 base and the J gene end by 0 bases; junction bases not matched to a gene: 2. This CDR3 region has 15 residues. The CDR3 protein is CASSQGTGISYEQYF. As DNA, the CDR3 is TGCGCCAGCAGCCAAGGGACAGGGATCTCCTACGAGCAGTACTTC.

The rearrangement uses TRBV11-2 and TRBJ1-2, with unresolved D. CDR1 SGHAT and CDR2 FQNNGV come from the germline V gene. Deletions cut 1 base from V and 4 bases from J, with 13 bases between. This CDR3 has 15 residues. The CDR3 loop is CASSLAPDPFYGYTF. The DNA of the CDR3 is TGTGCCAGCAGCTTAGCTCCGGATCCCTTCTATGGCTACACCTTC. Combining the CDR3 with reference TRBV11-2 and TRBJ1-2 gives the whole variable domain EAGVAQSPRYKIIEKRQSVAFWCNPISGHATLYWYQQILGQGPKLLIQFQNNGVVDDSQLPKDRFSAERLKGVDSTLKIQPAKLEDSAVYLCASSLAPDPFYGYTFGSGTRLTVV.

The chain joins TRBV7-2 to TRBJ2-3; D call uncertain. The CDR3 is made up of 12 amino acids. V dropped 4 bases and J dropped 5 bases, with 7 bases sitting between them. Germline-derived CDR1 and CDR2 are SGHTA and FQGNSA. CDR3: CASSSDLDTQYF. The CDR3 DNA sequence: TGTGCCAGCAGCTCAGACTTAGATACGCAGTATTTT.

The chain has TRBV6-5 and TRBJ2-2; D is possibly TRBD1 (6 bases). This CDR3 spans 14 amino acids. Germline CDR1 MNHEY, CDR2 SVGAGI. The V and J ends lost 7 bases and 1 base respectively, with 10 bases between them. Here the CDR3 reads CASKTGWNTGELFF. The CDR3 DNA reads as TGTGCCAGCAAAACAGGGTGGAACACCGGGGAGCTGTTTTTT.